Given below is one TCR beta chain in context. The antigen is not known. Losses at the gene ends were 0 bases for V and 6 bases for J; bases not matched to a gene: 2. The length of the CDR3 is 14 residues. Germline CDR1 reads SNHLY; CDR2 reads FYNNEI. A universal primer site came from template switching; cDNA carried unique molecular identifiers. TCRdb itself ran the 5' RACE reads through MiXCR, one entry per CDR3 protein. This table has 350,000 or so distinct CDR3 sequences, 10% to 15% appearing once. The data derive from a study of identical twins. Study-wide points: Carriage of fewer insertions was seen in abundant cord blood beta clonotypes, whereas memory repertoires showed none.

The same data also went into a second study, on yellow fever vaccine responses in identical twins.

Specimen: CD8+ T cells sorted from blood. The J gene is TRBJ2-1, the V gene TRBV2; 7 bases agree with TRBD2. This TCR derives from a woman in her late teens or twenties in good health. The CDR3 here is CASSEAQRGNEQFF. In DNA form, the CDR3 reads TGTGCCAGCAGTGAAGCGCAGCGGGGCAATGAGCAGTTCTTC.